A selection of T cell receptor beta chains follows, all from one sample in a study of T-cell memory formation after mild COVID-19. From the 5' RACE reads, TCRdb called clonotypes with MiXCR, one entry per CDR3 protein. This table holds approximately 480,000 distinct CDR3 sequences, 15% to 20% found once. Sequencing input: PBMCs or a T cell subset sorted from them (not recorded which). Receptors originate from an adult woman who had mild COVID-19 (a few samples of this study predate the infection). Cell type and time point are not known. Both conserved end residues are part of each CDR3. A D gene is named only where the DNA matches it firmly.

D gene	V gene	CDR3 length	CDR3 protein
.	TRBV24-1	13	CATSDLEGAKLFF
.	TRBV12-3/TRBV12-4	14	CASSLSGDTDTQYF
TRBD2	TRBV2	17	CASKGLAGGQLVGELFF
.	TRBV29-1	13	CSVAVVAGNTIYF
.	TRBV7-2	14	CASSDRVQGDTQYF
TRBD2	TRBV2	15	CASSRGLAGTYEQYF
.	TRBV9	14	CASSVGSSRETQYF
TRBD2	TRBV12-3/TRBV12-4	16	CASSFPGAGLSGEQFF
TRBD1	TRBV27	15	CASSFPDRVMYEQYF
TRBD2	TRBV20-1	16	CSAPDLAGASYNEQFF
.	TRBV5-1	16	CASSYLLTGTQETQYF
.	TRBV24-1	15	CATSTHLASTDTQYF
TRBD2	TRBV6-1	15	CASSAVAGDSYEQYF
.	TRBV20-1	15	CSARPQGVTGNTIYF
TRBD2	TRBV4-3	17	CASSHPPPLAGVYEQFF
.	TRBV9	17	CASSALPTGHLSYEQYF
TRBD2	TRBV20-1	15	CSVLAGEQNTGELFF
.	TRBV18	13	CASSPHPRQPQHF
TRBD2	TRBV20-1	14	CSARGVAGDYEQYF
.	TRBV6-6	11	CATREGTEAFF
TRBD2	TRBV7-9	13	CASSRSGGPGQFF
.	TRBV12-3/TRBV12-4	14	CASSFRQAHNEQFF
.	TRBV4-1	16	CASSHALIRGETEAFF